Each of the 27 T cell receptor beta chains below was sequenced from the same sample in a study of CD8+ T cells in alopecia areata. Isolated RNA was reverse transcribed into cDNA used as the sequencing template. Data came from immunoSEQ multiplex PCR; TCRdb stores just in-frame clones and leaves some out. The sample carries 95,000 to 120,000 clones, roughly 55% recorded once. The sample consisted of NKG2D-low CD8+ T cells sorted from blood. All receptors derive from a human donor with alopecia areata.

J is TRBJ2-7 and V is TRBV5-1; maybe TRBD1 (5 bases). Per the germline V gene, CDR1 is SGHRS and CDR2 is YFSETQ. The V gene lost 4 bases and the J gene lost 5 bases, with 13 bases spanning the gap. The CDR3 extends over 13 amino acids. The CDR3 region is CASSPTRVDEQYF. CDR3 DNA: TGCGCCAGCAGCCCGACCAGGGTCGACGAGCAGTACTTC.

There are a few counts of this clone. The V gene is TRBV7-2, the J gene TRBJ2-3, with D hard to call. V lost 1 base to trimming and J lost 1 base, with 9 bases between them. The CDR3 has 15 amino acids. CDR1 and CDR2 from the germline V gene are SGHTA and FQGNSA. The CDR3 DNA reads TGTGCCAGCAGCTTAGGGACCGTCCGCACAGATACGCAGTATTTT. It yields the protein CASSLGTVRTDTQYF.

V and J are TRBV13 and TRBJ2-7; the D is unclear. Germline lookup yields CDR1 PRHDT and CDR2 FYEKMQ (reference sequence). The CDR3 has 12 residues. V lost 5 bases to trimming and J lost 4 bases, with 9 bases between them. As DNA, the CDR3 is TGTGCCAGCAGCGCCGGCCGTTACGAGCAGTACTTC. It codes for CASSAGRYEQYF.

With regard to this clone: This specimen includes other DNA sequences encoding the same CDR3. The V gene is TRBV29-1, the J gene TRBJ2-2; D uncertain. Germline CDR1 SQVTM, CDR2 ANQGSEA. Trimming removed 6 bases from V and 2 bases from J, with 7 bases in between. This CDR3 spans 12 amino acids. CDR3 in amino acids: CSVVLNTGELFF. CDR3 bases: TGCAGCGTCGTTTTAAACACCGGGGAGCTGTTTTTT.

This chain links TRBV29-1 with TRBJ2-1, with D unclear. V lost 2 bases and J lost 8, with 19 bases in between. Germline V gene data show CDR1 as SQVTM and CDR2 as ANQGSEA. The CDR3 extends over 15 amino acids. In DNA, the CDR3 is TGCAGCGTTGAACCGGGCCGTCGAATGGTCGATGAGCAGTTCTTC. Encoded protein: CSVEPGRRMVDEQFF.

This clone has just a few counts. The chain uses TRBV2 and TRBJ2-3; tentatively, D is TRBD2 (5 bases). Trimming left V 10 bases short and J 2 bases short, with 16 bases between. The CDR3 extends over 14 amino acids. Germline CDR1 SNHLY, CDR2 FYNNEI. CDR3 nucleotide sequence: TGTGCCATAATAACTAGGCGGTCCACAGATACGCAGTATTTT. It translates to CAIITRRSTDTQYF.

V and J are TRBV7-9 and TRBJ2-7, with D perhaps being TRBD1 or TRBD2 (5 bases each). The CDR3 sequence is 13 residues long. Looked up from germline, CDR1 is SEHNR and CDR2 is FQNEAQ (reference sequence). Trimming pared 5 bases from V and 5 bases from J, leaving 13 bases between. CDR3 in DNA: TGTGCCAGCAGCGGCCGGGACGAAGACGAGCAGTACTTC. Protein product: CASSGRDEDEQYF.

As for this clone: This CDR3 is also generated by other DNA sequences in the sample. The V gene is TRBV5-6, the J gene TRBJ1-1; no clear D. Germline loops: CDR1 SGHDT, CDR2 YYEEEE. The CDR3 has 12 amino acids. Trimming took off 0 bases at V and 4 bases at J, with 4 bases between the two ends. The CDR3 bases are TGTGCCAGCAGCTTGGGCAGCACTGAAGCTTTCTTT. As protein: CASSLGSTEAFF.

The rearrangement links TRBV29-1 to TRBJ1-2; maybe TRBD1 (5 bases). The germline V gene has CDR1 SQVTM and CDR2 ANQGSEA. CDR3 length: 13 residues. V lost 7 bases and J 5 bases, leaving 17 bases between the germline ends. The CDR3 protein is CSATDGVGYGYTF. DNA of the CDR3: TGCAGCGCGACAGACGGGGTTGGGTATGGCTACACCTTC.

V and J are TRBV25-1 and TRBJ2-7; D gene unclear. Between the trimmed V and J ends, which lost 4 bases and 3 bases, there was a span of 4 bases. The CDR3 covers 11 residues. CDR1 is MGHDK, CDR2 SYGVNS, per germline. CDR3 protein: CASSGDYEQYF. The CDR3 coding sequence is TGTGCCAGCAGTGGAGACTACGAGCAGTACTTC.

There are a few counts of this clone. The chain joins TRBV5-1 to TRBJ1-1; D might be TRBD1 (6 bases). Trimming took off 0 bases at V and 8 bases at J, with 11 bases between the two ends. Germline V gives CDR1 SGHRS, CDR2 YFSETQ. This CDR3 spans 13 amino acids. The CDR3 loop reads CASSLVGGPEAFF. In DNA, the CDR3 is TGCGCCAGCAGCTTGGTCGGGGGGCCGGAAGCTTTCTTT.

This rearrangement joins TRBV2 to TRBJ2-7; no definite D call. CDR3 length: 10 residues. The germline gives CDR1 SNHLY, CDR2 FYNNEI. The V gene lost 8 bases and the J gene lost 2 bases, with 4 bases spanning the gap. The CDR3 DNA is TGTGCCAGCCAGCCCTACGAGCAGTACTTC. This codes for CASQPYEQYF.

This clone has only a few counts. The chain links TRBV28 to TRBJ1-5; D is unclear. The CDR3 has 13 amino acids. CDR1 is MDHEN and CDR2 is SYDVKM in the germline V gene. V gave up 2 bases and J gave up 7 bases, with 9 bases separating them. Here the CDR3 DNA reads TGTGCCAGCAGTTTACAGGTGGGACAGCCCCAGCATTTT. Its translation: CASSLQVGQPQHF.

J is TRBJ2-7 and V is TRBV7-9; no firm D call. The CDR3 sequence is 11 residues long. Per germline, CDR1 SEHNR and CDR2 FQNEAQ (reference sequence). Trimming pared 2 bases from V and 6 bases from J, leaving 5 bases between. The CDR3: CASSLSAEQYF. CDR3 DNA sequence: TGTGCCAGCAGCTTAAGTGCCGAGCAGTACTTC. Using reference TRBV7-9 and TRBJ2-7 for the parts outside the CDR3, the full variable domain is DTGVSQNPRHKITKRGQNVTFRCDPISEHNRLYWYRQTLGQGPEFLTYFQNEAQLEKSRLLSDRFSAERPKGSFSTLEIQRTEQGDSAMYLCASSLSAEQYFGPGTRLTVT.

This rearrangement joins TRBV27 to TRBJ2-5; 8 bases map to TRBD2. The germline V gene has CDR1 MNHEY and CDR2 SMNVEV (reference sequence). V lost 5 bases, J lost 2 bases, and 4 bases stayed unmatched. The CDR3 loop spans 14 amino acids. CDR3 sequence: CASSTSGPQETQYF. In DNA, the CDR3 is TGTGCCAGCAGTACTAGCGGCCCTCAAGAGACCCAGTACTTC.

The chain carries TRBV6-1 and TRBJ1-1; no clear D gene. V dropped 3 bases and J dropped 4 bases, with 6 bases sitting between them. Germline CDR1 reads MNHNS; CDR2 reads SASEGT. The CDR3 runs to 12 residues. CDR3 region: CASSDLLTEAFF. CDR3 nucleotides: TGTGCCAGCAGTGACTTACTCACTGAAGCTTTCTTT.

The J gene is TRBJ2-5, the V gene TRBV28; a weak D match, TRBD2 (5 bases). The germline V gene has CDR1 MDHEN and CDR2 SYDVKM. Deletions cut 6 bases from V and 5 bases from J, with 16 bases between. This CDR3 comprises 14 residues. CDR3 DNA: TGTGCCAGCAGGACACAGTGGGAGTTGGAGACCCAGTACTTC. Its translation: CASRTQWELETQYF.

About this clone: A far larger clone is a single base away, which makes a read error likely. Other nucleotide sequences in the sample specify the same CDR3. This chain uses TRBV13 with TRBJ2-3, with TRBD1 matching 7 bases. CDR3 length equals 14 residues. The germline gives CDR1 PRHDT, CDR2 FYEKMQ (reference sequence). The J segment lost 0 bases and the V segment lost 3 bases, leaving 0 bases of the junction unmatched. The CDR3 loop reads CASSLGQSTDTQYF. DNA for the CDR3: TGTGCCAGCAGCTTGGGACAGAGCACAGATACGCAGTATTTT. The full variable domain, in which reference TRBV13 and TRBJ2-3 provide the parts outside the CDR3, is AAGVIQSPRHLIKEKRETATLKCYPIPRHDTVYWYQQGPGQDPQFLISFYEKMQSDKGSIPDRFSAQQFSDYHSELNMSSLELGDSALYFCASSLGQSTDTQYFGPGTRLTVL.

This clone has more than one count but fewer than ten. This chain uses TRBV6-5 with TRBJ2-7; D remains unclear. The germline gives CDR1 MNHEY, CDR2 SVGAGI. Trimming cost V 2 bases and J 2 bases, with 10 bases left between them. The CDR3 loop spans 14 amino acids. CDR3 nucleotide sequence: TGTGCCAGCAGTTACGGTCGGAAGCCCTACGAGCAGTACTTC. As protein: CASSYGRKPYEQYF.

The rearrangement links TRBV13 to TRBJ2-1, with 7 nucleotides matching TRBD2. The CDR3 is 12 amino acids. With V trimmed by 5 bases and J by 8 bases, 3 bases remained unmatched. Germline assignment: CDR1 PRHDT and CDR2 FYEKMQ (reference sequence). CDR3 region: CASSREGDEQFF. The CDR3 nucleotides are TGTGCCAGCAGCAGGGAGGGCGATGAGCAGTTCTTC.

The chain is built from TRBV10-2 and TRBJ2-7; the match to TRBD2 covers 10 bases. Germline V CDR1 and CDR2: WSHSY, SAAADI. The CDR3 covers 13 residues. With 10 bases clipped from V and 7 bases from J, the junction kept 10 bases outside the gene matches. For the CDR3, the DNA is TGCGCCACCGGAACTAGCGGGATGGGGGAGCAGTACTTC. Amino acids: CATGTSGMGEQYF.

V and J are TRBV27 and TRBJ1-1; 12 nucleotides match TRBD1. With V trimmed by 3 bases and J by 5 bases, 10 bases remained unmatched. The CDR3 covers 17 residues. Per germline, CDR1 MNHEY and CDR2 SMNVEV (reference sequence). The CDR3 DNA reads as TGTGCCAGCAGTTTCCTACCGGGACAGGGGGCGGGTACTGAAGCTTTCTTT. Its translation: CASSFLPGQGAGTEAFF.

The chain carries TRBV5-1 and TRBJ2-7; TRBD1 aligns across 7 bases. CDR1 is SGHRS and CDR2 is YFSETQ in the germline V gene. This CDR3 contains 14 residues. After removal of 2 bases from V and 3 bases from J, the junction contained 5 bases not matched to a gene. The CDR3 loop reads CASSLGQEHYEQYF. As DNA, the CDR3 is TGCGCCAGCAGCTTAGGACAGGAGCACTACGAGCAGTACTTC.

This rearrangement joins TRBV6-6 to TRBJ2-5; D remains ambiguous. Germline V gene lookup returns CDR1 MNHNY and CDR2 SVGAGI (reference sequence). Between the trimmed V and J ends, which lost 5 bases and 7 bases, there was a span of 8 bases. The CDR3 consists of 11 residues. CDR3 protein: CASSLYGTQYF. CDR3 nucleotides: TGTGCCAGCAGTCTTTACGGGACCCAGTACTTC.

The J gene is TRBJ2-2, the V gene TRBV5-1, with 10 bases fitting TRBD2. The germline V gene has CDR1 SGHRS and CDR2 YFSETQ. The CDR3 runs to 20 residues. Losses at the gene ends were 2 bases for V and 1 base for J; bases not matched to a gene: 14. The CDR3 coding sequence is TGCGCCAGCAGCTTACCCGGGACTAGCGTTCGCCCTGGGAACACCGGGGAGCTGTTTTTT. It translates to CASSLPGTSVRPGNTGELFF.

This clone has a single count. The gene calls are TRBV5-1 and TRBJ2-7, with 9 bases aligning to TRBD2. The V gene's germline CDR1 is SGHRS and CDR2 YFSETQ. Trimming took 4 bases from V and 4 from J; bases not matched to a gene: 6. This CDR3 comprises 14 residues. CDR3 sequence reads: CASSPAGGPYEQYF. CDR3 in DNA: TGCGCCAGCAGCCCGGCGGGAGGGCCGTACGAGCAGTACTTC.

The chain joins TRBV29-1 to TRBJ2-5, with D tentatively TRBD2 (5 bases). CDR1 and CDR2 from the germline V gene are SQVTM and ANQGSEA. This CDR3 has 14 residues. Deletions cut 3 bases from V and 0 bases from J, with 11 bases between. CDR3 amino acids: CSVDERGYQETQYF. CDR3 DNA: TGCAGCGTTGACGAGAGAGGGTACCAAGAGACCCAGTACTTC.